These T cell receptor beta chains were read from a single sample in a study of neoadjuvant anti-PD-1 for oral cavity cancer. Sequencing used immunoSEQ multiplex PCR; TCRdb keeps in-frame clones, though not all of them. The table lists around 30,000 clones, approximately 87% of them singletons. This sample comprised PBMCs, obtained before nivolumab (anti-PD-1) treatment. All receptors derive from a person aged 40 to 85 with oral cavity squamous cell carcinoma. CDR3s include the opening cysteine and the closing phenylalanine or tryptophan. The D gene is left open where the match is weak. Rows give clone size only sometimes, using once, few, many, or a class for an expanded clone.

clone size,D gene,J gene,V gene,CDR3 DNA,CDR3 protein
.,TRBD1,TRBJ1-4,TRBV5-4,TGTGCCAGCAGCTCAGGACAGGGAACTAATGAAAAACTGTTTTTT,CASSSGQGTNEKLFF
.,TRBD2,TRBJ2-5,TRBV4-3,TGCGCCAGCAGCCAAGATCTAGCGGGGTACCAAGAGACCCAGTACTTC,CASSQDLAGYQETQYF
.,TRBD1,TRBJ2-2,TRBV6-1,TGTGCCAGCAGTGAACCGACAGGGCCCGGGGAGCTGTTTTTT,CASSEPTGPGELFF
.,.,TRBJ2-2,TRBV10-1,TGCGCCAGCAGTGAGTCGAGGGGGAACACCGGGGAGCTGTTTTTT,CASSESRGNTGELFF
.,.,TRBJ2-1,TRBV6-6,TGTGCCAGCAGCTCTCTACGTTTCGGTGAGCAGTTCTTC,CASSSLRFGEQFF
.,.,TRBJ2-1,TRBV5-1,TGCGCCAGCAGCTCAGGCAATGAGCAGTTCTTC,CASSSGNEQFF
once,.,TRBJ1-4,TRBV15,TGTGCCACCAGCAGAGGCCTATGGGGGCGGACGGAAAATGAAAAACTGTTTTTT,CATSRGLWGRTENEKLFF
.,.,TRBJ1-2,TRBV4-3,TGCGCCAGCAGCCAAGAACGTGGGGCAGGGAAGGATGGCTACACCTTC,CASSQERGAGKDGYTF
.,.,TRBJ2-7,TRBV11-3,TGTGCCAGCAGCGGAGGAGGGGGTACGGGCTACGAGCAGTACTTC,CASSGGGGTGYEQYF
.,.,TRBJ1-6,TRBV15,TGTGCCACCAGCAGAGAACAAAGTAATTCACCCCTCCACTTT,CATSREQSNSPLHF
.,.,TRBJ1-2,TRBV29-1,TGCAGCGTTGGGGCGGGGCCGGACTATGGCTACACCTTC,CSVGAGPDYGYTF
.,TRBD1,TRBJ2-2,TRBV9,TGTGCCAGCAGCTATCGGACAGGGGGCGACGGGGAGCTGTTTTTT,CASSYRTGGDGELFF
once,TRBD2,TRBJ2-3,TRBV7-9,TGTGCCAGCAGCAGCGGGGGGGGTCCATACACAGATACGCAGTATTTT,CASSSGGGPYTDTQYF
.,.,TRBJ2-1,TRBV6-1,TGTGCCAGCAGTGCGGACGCCTACAATGAGCAGTTCTTC,CASSADAYNEQFF
medium-sized,TRBD2,TRBJ2-2,TRBV7-6,TGTGCCAGCAGCCATAAAAGCGGGGTGACCGGGGAGCTGTTTTTT,CASSHKSGVTGELFF
.,TRBD1,TRBJ2-7,TRBV5-1,TGCGCCAGCAGCTTGGCGTCTTGGGACAGGATAACCTACGAGCAGTACTTC,CASSLASWDRITYEQYF
.,.,TRBJ2-5,TRBV28,TGTGCCAGTCTTCGGGTTGACGGGACCCAGTACTTC,CASLRVDGTQYF
once,TRBD1,TRBJ1-2,TRBV18,TGTGCCAGCTCACGGGGACAGGGAACCTCTAACTATGGCTACACCTTC,CASSRGQGTSNYGYTF
.,TRBD1,TRBJ1-1,TRBV10-3,TGTGCCATCAGTGGACGCCCCGGACAGGGGAACACTGAAGCTTTCTTT,CAISGRPGQGNTEAFF
.,.,TRBJ2-7,TRBV5-4,TGTGCCAGCAGCTTGGATCTGTACGAGCAGTACTTC,CASSLDLYEQYF
.,TRBD1,TRBJ2-7,TRBV27,TGTGCCAGCAGTCCATCGGGACAGGGTTCGGGAGAGCAGTACTTC,CASSPSGQGSGEQYF
once,TRBD1,TRBJ2-7,TRBV6-1,TGTGCCAGCGTGGACAGGTTTAACACCTACGAGCAGTACTTC,CASVDRFNTYEQYF
.,TRBD1,TRBJ1-4,TRBV7-9,TGTGCCAGCAGCTCGACAGGGGGCACTAATGAAAAACTGTTTTTT,CASSSTGGTNEKLFF
.,TRBD1,TRBJ1-1,TRBV27,TGTGCCAGCAAATTACGTCAGGGGGGAAGCGCTGAAGCTTTCTTT,CASKLRQGGSAEAFF
once,.,TRBJ2-7,TRBV6-5,TGTGCCAGCCGGACAGCGGGGACCTACGAGCAGTACTTC,CASRTAGTYEQYF
.,TRBD1,TRBJ1-6,TRBV5-6,TGTGCCAGCAGCCAGATCTCAGACAGGGCTTATTCACCCCTCCACTTT,CASSQISDRAYSPLHF
.,.,TRBJ1-1,TRBV6-4,TGTGCCAGCAGTGACTCTCCAGGGGTAACCACTGAAGCTTTCTTT,CASSDSPGVTTEAFF
.,.,TRBJ1-1,TRBV4-3,TGCGCCAGCAGCCAAAGGGCGAACACTGAAGCTTTCTTT,CASSQRANTEAFF
once,.,TRBJ2-4,TRBV21-1,TGTGCCAGCAGCTCCCCTGACGGAGCTGCCAAAAACATTCAGTACTTC,CASSSPDGAAKNIQYF
.,TRBD2,TRBJ2-5,TRBV7-2,TGTGCCAGCAGCTTGGTAGCGGGGGGTTGGGAGACCCAGTACTTC,CASSLVAGGWETQYF
.,.,TRBJ1-1,TRBV11-2,TGTGCCAGCAGCTCGATACTTGACCGGACAGCCGTTTCTCCTGAAGCTTTCTTT,CASSSILDRTAVSPEAFF
few,.,TRBJ1-1,TRBV5-4,TGTGCCAGCAGCTTGGCCGAGACAGCTATAAGTGAAGCTTTCTTT,CASSLAETAISEAFF
.,.,TRBJ1-1,TRBV5-1,TGCGCCAGCAGCGCCGTGCGGGGGCGAGAAAGCACTGAAGCTTTCTTT,CASSAVRGRESTEAFF
.,.,TRBJ1-6,TRBV19,TGTGCCAGTAGTCCCACGAGCTCCTATAATTCACCCCTCCACTTT,CASSPTSSYNSPLHF
.,TRBD1,TRBJ2-7,TRBV27,TGTGCCAGCAGTCTAGGACAGGGCGGACTGGAGCAGTACTTC,CASSLGQGGLEQYF
.,TRBD1,TRBJ2-3,TRBV7-9,TGTGCCAGCAGGGGACAGGGCCTCTTCGGCGATACGCAGTATTTT,CASRGQGLFGDTQYF
.,.,TRBJ1-5,TRBV5-8,TGTGCCAGCAGCCTTCGATGGCTCAATCAGCCCCAGCATTTT,CASSLRWLNQPQHF
.,.,TRBJ2-7,TRBV11-2,TGTGCCAGCAGCCCTATCGGCAGTTCCTACGAGCAGTACTTC,CASSPIGSSYEQYF
.,TRBD1,TRBJ2-7,TRBV11-2,TGTGCCAGCAGCTCACTCCCGGGACAGACATACGAGCAGTACTTC,CASSSLPGQTYEQYF
once,.,TRBJ1-4,TRBV7-7,TGTGCCAGCAGCTTAGTCCCAGACGAAAAACTGTTTTTT,CASSLVPDEKLFF
.,.,TRBJ2-2,TRBV5-4,TGTGCCAGCAGCTGGGGGGGCGGAGCGAACACCGGGGAGCTGTTTTTT,CASSWGGGANTGELFF
.,TRBD2,TRBJ2-7,TRBV6-5,TGTGCCAGCAGTCGACAGACTAGCGGGGGAGACGAGCAGTACTTC,CASSRQTSGGDEQYF
once,.,TRBJ1-2,TRBV19,TGTGCCAGTAGTACCGAGGGGCTTGGTGGCTACACCTTC,CASSTEGLGGYTF
.,.,TRBJ1-5,TRBV19,TGTGCCAGTAGTATAAATGGGGCAGCCTCCTACCATTTT,CASSINGAASYHF
.,.,TRBJ1-4,TRBV11-2,TGTGCCAGCAGCCCGATAACAACTAATGAAAAACTGTTTTTT,CASSPITTNEKLFF
.,.,TRBJ1-2,TRBV19,TGTGCCAGTAGTCTGGAACACTATGGCTACACCTTC,CASSLEHYGYTF
.,.,TRBJ2-1,TRBV7-3,TGTGCCAGCAGCTTCGCCTACAATGAGCAGTTCTTC,CASSFAYNEQFF
.,TRBD1,TRBJ2-3,TRBV4-3,TGCGCCAGCAGCCGGACAGGCAGCACAGATACGCAGTATTTT,CASSRTGSTDTQYF
.,.,TRBJ2-7,TRBV30,TGTGCCTGGAGTTATGCCAGGGCCCACGAGCAGTACTTC,CAWSYARAHEQYF
.,.,TRBJ1-4,TRBV5-1,TGCGCCAGCAGCTTTTCTGGGGGGATTGATGAAAAACTGTTTTTT,CASSFSGGIDEKLFF
.,TRBD1,TRBJ1-5,TRBV7-2,TGTGCCAGCAGCCAAACAGGGGGCTGGGATCAGCCCCAGCATTTT,CASSQTGGWDQPQHF
.,.,TRBJ2-1,TRBV5-1,TGCGCCAGCAGCGGCGGGCAATGGGGCAATGAGCAGTTCTTC,CASSGGQWGNEQFF
once,TRBD2,TRBJ2-1,TRBV5-1,TGCGCCAGCAGCCCCGGCGGGGGAATCTCCTACAATGAGCAGTTCTTC,CASSPGGGISYNEQFF
.,.,TRBJ1-6,TRBV6-6,TGTGCCACCTTCACGGGGATGGGTTCACCCCTCCACTTT,CATFTGMGSPLHF